Listed below are T cell receptor beta chains from one sample, sequenced in a study of beta chain features in type 1 diabetes. Here immunoSEQ multiplex PCR was the method, and the copy in TCRdb shows in-frame clones only, minus some. The table has around 160,000 clones, 40% to 55% seen once. The sample consisted of Tregs from blood. The source is a young man in good health. The CDR3 runs from the conserved cysteine through the conserved F or W. D genes are given only for firm matches. Size tells how often a clone was seen (once, few, many) or the class of an expanded clone, and some rows leave it out.

>TRBJ1-1|once|NA|TRBV18
CASSSGNRNTEAFF
TGTGCCAGCTCATCAGGTAATCGAAACACTGAAGCTTTCTTT
>TRBJ1-5|few|NA|TRBV4-2
CASSQDQQLYSNQPQHF
TGTGCCAGCAGCCAAGATCAACAGCTCTATAGCAATCAGCCCCAGCATTTT
>TRBJ1-1|NA|NA|TRBV5-4
CASSLATGTNTEAFF
TGTGCCAGCAGCTTGGCCACAGGGACGAACACTGAAGCTTTCTTT
>TRBJ1-2|once|NA|TRBV10-3
CAISVGAGGIYGYTF
TGTGCCATCAGTGTCGGTGCAGGAGGAATCTATGGCTACACCTTC
>TRBJ2-1|NA|TRBD1|TRBV10-3
CAISPGQREQFF
TGTGCCATCAGCCCGGGACAGAGGGAGCAGTTCTTC
>TRBJ2-5|NA|NA|TRBV5-6
CASSWGLALETQYF
TGTGCCAGCAGCTGGGGGCTAGCCCTAGAGACCCAGTACTTC
>TRBJ1-5|NA|TRBD1|TRBV10-3
CAIRTGNQPQHF
TGTGCCATCAGGACAGGGAATCAGCCCCAGCATTTT
>TRBJ2-3|few|TRBD2|TRBV4-2
CASSQPSSGRGTDTQYF
TGTGCCAGCAGCCAACCCTCTAGCGGGAGAGGTACAGATACGCAGTATTTT
>TRBJ2-4|NA|NA|TRBV6-5
CASSYSSGRDIQYF
TGTGCCAGCAGTTACTCTTCTGGGCGGGACATTCAGTACTTC
>TRBJ1-2|few|TRBD1|TRBV29-1
CSVEDRGYGYTF
TGCAGCGTTGAGGACAGGGGTTATGGCTACACCTTC
>TRBJ2-3|NA|NA|TRBV11-2
CASSFRGASGTPRGTQYF
TGTGCCAGCAGCTTTAGGGGGGCTAGCGGAACCCCTCGGGGTACGCAGTATTTT
>TRBJ2-1|NA|TRBD2|TRBV5-1
CASSLGGRGLGHEQFF
TGCGCCAGCAGCTTGGGTGGGCGGGGGTTAGGTCATGAGCAGTTCTTC
>TRBJ1-1|NA|NA|TRBV19
CASSTGTLKNTEAFF
TGTGCCAGTAGTACGGGGACACTAAAGAACACTGAAGCTTTCTTT
>TRBJ2-6|NA|NA|TRBV7-9
CANIAASGANVLTF
TGTGCCAATATAGCAGCCTCTGGGGCCAACGTCCTGACTTTC
>TRBJ1-5|NA|NA|TRBV10-3
CAISEGQLINQPQHF
TGTGCCATCAGTGAGGGACAGCTAATCAATCAGCCCCAGCATTTT
>TRBJ2-2|NA|TRBD1|TRBV15
CATSRDFHLGQGAGTGELFF
TGTGCCACCAGCAGAGATTTTCACCTGGGACAGGGGGCCGGGACCGGGGAGCTGTTTTTT
>TRBJ1-1|NA|NA|TRBV19
CASSIRGWSLTEAFF
TGTGCCAGTAGTATTCGAGGGTGGTCTCTCACTGAAGCTTTCTTT
>TRBJ2-7|few|NA|TRBV29-1
CSVVGTYEQYF
TGCAGCGTTGTGGGGACTTACGAGCAGTACTTC
>TRBJ2-5|NA|TRBD1|TRBV7-9
CASSRLDRRLETQYF
TGTGCCAGCTCCCGGTTGGACAGGAGGCTGGAGACCCAGTACTTC
>TRBJ1-1|NA|NA|TRBV2
CASSFSPGGVMNTEAFF
TGTGCCAGCAGTTTCTCGCCCGGGGGGGTTATGAACACTGAAGCTTTCTTT
>TRBJ2-3|NA|NA|TRBV4-2
CASSQDSGMGDTQYF
TGTGCCAGCAGCCAAGATTCGGGAATGGGAGATACGCAGTATTTT
>TRBJ2-2|NA|TRBD2|TRBV28
CASSFGSYPVTSGRRSANTGELFF
TGTGCCAGCAGTTTCGGGTCCTACCCCGTAACTAGCGGGAGAAGATCCGCGAACACCGGGGAGCTGTTTTTT
>TRBJ1-5|NA|TRBD1|TRBV6-6
CASSMDRGRRQPQHF
TGTGCCAGCAGTATGGACAGGGGGCGCCGACAGCCCCAGCATTTT
>TRBJ1-2|once|TRBD1|TRBV29-1
CSVDSSGQGVYGYTF
TGCAGCGTTGACAGCTCCGGACAGGGGGTCTATGGCTACACCTTC
>TRBJ1-1|NA|TRBD1|TRBV7-2
CASSFFRGHQSEAFF
TGTGCCAGCAGCTTTTTCAGGGGGCATCAATCTGAAGCTTTCTTT